Listed here are 26 T cell receptor beta chains from one sample, sequenced in a study of blood T cell repertoires in COVID-19. The data were produced by immunoSEQ multiplex PCR, yet TCRdb's version contains in-frame clones alone and is incomplete. The profile shows hundreds of thousands of clones, 70% to 90% of them singletons. The sample was peripheral blood. The origin of the receptors is a man between 18 and 35 years old with active or convalescent COVID-19.

The chain carries TRBV9 and TRBJ2-5; 11 bases line up with TRBD2. This CDR3 region has 17 residues. Germline V gene data show CDR1 as SGDLS and CDR2 as YYNGEE. The V gene end was trimmed by 4 bases and the J gene end by 2 bases; junction bases not matched to a gene: 10. The CDR3 reads CASSSGTSGVSQETQYF. CDR3 nucleotide sequence: TGTGCCAGCAGCTCCGGGACTAGCGGAGTGTCTCAAGAGACCCAGTACTTC.

This chain links TRBV30 with TRBJ1-2; D might be TRBD1 (6 bases). CDR1 is GTSNPN and CDR2 is SVGIG in the germline V gene (reference sequence). Trimming removed 2 bases at V and 9 bases at J, with 25 bases between. The CDR3 runs to 16 residues. CDR3 protein: CAWSPRWGHSLVSYTF. The CDR3 region has the DNA TGTGCCTGGAGTCCCCGCTGGGGACATTCGTTAGTTAGCTACACCTTC.

This rearrangement joins TRBV7-2 to TRBJ1-1; 12 bases are shared with TRBD1. Germline V gene data show CDR1 as SGHTA and CDR2 as FQGNSA. This CDR3 spans 18 amino acids. The trim removed 2 bases at V and 2 bases at J, leaving 9 bases unmatched. CDR3 region: CASSLLGQGAKGNTEAFF. CDR3 DNA: TGTGCCAGCAGCTTATTGGGACAGGGGGCTAAGGGAAACACTGAAGCTTTCTTT. Combining the CDR3 with reference TRBV7-2 and TRBJ1-1 gives the whole variable domain GAGVSQSPSNKVTEKGKDVELRCDPISGHTALYWYRQSLGQGLEFLIYFQGNSAPDKSGLPSDRFSAERTGGSVSTLTIQRTQQEDSAVYLCASSLLGQGAKGNTEAFFGQGTRLTVV.

CDR3 DNA sequence: TGTGCCACCAGCAGAGCCAACTCCTACAATGAGCAGTTCTTC. Translation gives CATSRANSYNEQFF. V gene TRBV15 combines with J gene TRBJ2-1; D remains unclear. Trimming cost V 1 base and J 0 bases, with 4 bases left between them. Germline CDR1 and CDR2: LNHNV and YYDKDF (reference sequence). The CDR3 extends over 14 amino acids.

The chain combines TRBV28 with TRBJ1-3, with 8 positions matching TRBD1. V trimming: 6 bases; J trimming: 1 base; junction bases outside the gene matches: 2. In germline, CDR1 is MDHEN, CDR2 SYDVKM. The CDR3 is 14 amino acids. CDR3 DNA sequence: TGTGCCAGCAGATACAGGGGGTCTGGAAACACCATATATTTT. This codes for CASRYRGSGNTIYF.

The chain links TRBV13 to TRBJ2-1; 7 bases align to TRBD2. The CDR3 spans 16 residues. Losses at the gene ends were 6 bases for V and 10 bases for J; bases not matched to a gene: 18. In germline, CDR1 is PRHDT, CDR2 FYEKMQ (reference sequence). CDR3 nucleotides: TGTGCCAGCAGTCAAGCGGGGATTTCCCTGTACGACGAGCAGTTCTTC. Residues: CASSQAGISLYDEQFF.

This chain joins TRBV20-1 and TRBJ1-4, with a weak D call TRBD1 (5 bases). The germline V gene has CDR1 DFQATT and CDR2 SNEGSKA (reference sequence). Between the trimmed V and J ends, which lost 3 bases and 4 bases, there was a span of 15 bases. This CDR3 is 15 amino acids long. The CDR3 loop is CSASPAGVINEKLFF. CDR3 in DNA: TGCAGTGCTAGTCCAGCGGGGGTGATTAATGAAAAACTGTTTTTT.

The chain recombines TRBV7-2 with TRBJ1-1; the D is unclear. V was pared by 0 bases and J by 8 bases, with 10 bases between. This CDR3 comprises 13 residues. Germline V lookup: CDR1 SGHTA, CDR2 FQGNSA. The CDR3: CASSLAMRREAFF. In DNA, the CDR3 is TGTGCCAGCAGCTTAGCGATGCGGAGGGAAGCTTTCTTT.

The rearrangement uses TRBV3-1 (or the pseudogene TRBV3-2) and TRBJ2-1; 7 nucleotides line up with TRBD2. The germline V gene has CDR1 LGHDT and CDR2 YNNKEL (reference sequence). The CDR3 spans 17 residues. V shed 0 bases and J 3 bases; nucleotides not matched to a gene: 8. CDR3 in DNA: TGTGCCAGCAGCCAAGATCAGAGACTAGCCAACTACAATGAGCAGTTCTTC. Its protein product is CASSQDQRLANYNEQFF.

Judged by abundance, this clone is medium-sized. This chain connects TRBV7-8 to TRBJ2-2, with 7 positions matching TRBD1. The V gene's germline CDR1 is SGHVS and CDR2 FQNEAQ. The CDR3 has 12 residues. Germline trimming cut 10 bases from V and 5 bases from J; bases unmatched to any gene: 4. CDR3 sequence (DNA): TGTGCCATCGTGACAGGGACCGGGGAGCTGTTTTTT. This codes for CAIVTGTGELFF.

This sequence joins TRBV14 and TRBJ2-4; 7 bases align to TRBD2. V shed 0 bases, J shed 1 base, and the junction held 9 bases outside the gene matches. This CDR3 comprises 18 residues. Germline CDR1 and CDR2: SGHDN and FVKESK. The CDR3 loop is CASSQDYAGVRAKNIQYF. For the CDR3, the DNA is TGTGCCAGCAGCCAAGATTATGCGGGGGTTCGGGCCAAAAACATTCAGTACTTC.

This chain links TRBV5-1 with TRBJ1-1; the D is unclear. CDR3 size: 14 residues. V was clipped by 4 bases and J by 3 bases, with 13 bases between them. CDR1 and CDR2 from the germline V gene are SGHRS and YFSETQ. CDR3 DNA sequence: TGCGCCAGCAGCCCTCTTTCGGTGGACACTGAAGCTTTCTTT. Translation: CASSPLSVDTEAFF.

The sample holds a few counts of this clone. This chain links TRBV10-1 with TRBJ2-1; D is undetermined. The germline V gene encodes CDR1 WNHNN and CDR2 SYGVQD (reference sequence). This CDR3 spans 14 amino acids. Trimming took 0 bases from V and 4 from J, leaving 7 bases between them. DNA for the CDR3: TGCGCCAGCAGTGAGTCAGCCGAGTACAATGAGCAGTTCTTC. Translating it yields CASSESAEYNEQFF.

The chain employs TRBV28 and TRBJ2-7; D possibly corresponds to TRBD1 (5 bases). CDR3 size: 14 residues. The V end lost 3 bases, the J end lost 5 bases, and 14 bases lay between the germline ends. Germline V CDR1 and CDR2: MDHEN, SYDVKM. CDR3 in amino acids: CASSLRQGVDEQYF. CDR3 bases: TGTGCCAGCAGTTTGAGGCAGGGTGTCGACGAGCAGTACTTC.

This chain's CDR3 is CASSFAYGLNTDTQYF. For the CDR3, the DNA is TGTGCCAGCAGCTTCGCCTACGGGTTAAACACAGATACGCAGTATTTT. The rearrangement joins TRBV13 to TRBJ2-3; D unclear. This CDR3 has 16 amino acids. Trimming removed 3 bases from V and 2 bases from J, with 15 bases in between. Per germline, CDR1 PRHDT and CDR2 FYEKMQ (reference sequence).

The rearrangement links TRBV7-8 to TRBJ1-2; TRBD1 is a possible D gene (5 bases). The CDR3 covers 13 residues. The V gene lost 7 bases and the J gene lost 14 bases, with 23 bases spanning the gap. The germline gives CDR1 SGHVS, CDR2 FQNEAQ. CDR3 region: CASTIETGVGWTF. CDR3 sequence (DNA): TGTGCCAGCACCATAGAAACGGGGGTTGGATGGACCTTC.

The V and J genes are TRBV3-1 (or the pseudogene TRBV3-2) and TRBJ1-6; D is unresolved. Germline V lookup: CDR1 LGHDT, CDR2 YNNKEL (reference sequence). CDR3 length: 12 amino acids. V dropped 3 bases and J dropped 9 bases, with 6 bases sitting between them. The CDR3, as DNA: TGTGCCAGCAGCCATGGAGTTTCACCCCTCCACTTT. It specifies CASSHGVSPLHF.

In its sample, this clone was seen once. The chain uses TRBV27 and TRBJ1-6, with D tentatively TRBD1 (5 bases). Germline values: CDR1 MNHEY, CDR2 SMNVEV (reference sequence). This CDR3 has 13 amino acids. Trimming shortened V by 10 bases and J by 7 bases, and 14 bases separated the two germline ends. CDR3 in amino acids: CATRDSRNSPLHF. The DNA for the CDR3 is TGTGCCACCAGAGACAGTCGGAATTCACCCCTCCACTTT.

The chain has TRBV9 and TRBJ1-6; D not certain. With 3 bases removed from V and 0 bases from J, the gap between germline ends came to 4 bases. Germline V CDR1 and CDR2: SGDLS, YYNGEE. This CDR3 has 14 amino acids. This chain's CDR3 is CASSASSYNSPLHF. The CDR3, as DNA: TGTGCCAGCAGCGCCAGCTCCTATAATTCACCCCTCCACTTT.

This chain uses TRBV7-8 with TRBJ1-4; D possibly corresponds to TRBD1 (5 bases). V gave up 1 base and J gave up 5 bases, with 17 bases separating them. CDR1 is SGHVS and CDR2 is FQNEAQ in the germline V gene. This CDR3 is built from 17 residues. The CDR3 loop reads CASSLGRKGNLNEKLFF. Written as DNA, the CDR3 is TGTGCCAGCAGCTTAGGTCGAAAGGGGAACTTAAATGAAAAACTGTTTTTT.

The chain carries TRBV6-5 and TRBJ1-1; 8 nucleotides align to TRBD1. V dropped 3 bases and J dropped 11; count of bases not matched to a gene: 8. There are 13 residues in the CDR3. Germline loops: CDR1 MNHEY, CDR2 SVGAGI. CDR3: CASSYGQGAPAFF. In nucleotides, the CDR3 is TGTGCCAGCAGTTATGGGCAGGGGGCGCCTGCTTTCTTT.

This clone was counted a few times. The chain recombines TRBV24-1 with TRBJ2-3, with no clear D. Germline CDR1 is KGHDR and CDR2 is SFDVKD. The CDR3 sequence is 14 residues long. V was shortened by 0 bases and J by 2 bases, with 5 bases between the two germline ends. The CDR3 loop reads CATSDLHTTDTQYF. Here the CDR3 DNA reads TGTGCCACCAGTGATTTGCACACCACAGATACGCAGTATTTT.

This clone is a singleton in its sample. DNA for the CDR3: TGTGCCAGTAGTTATCGGTCGACTGAAGCTTTCTTT. Translated, it gives CASSYRSTEAFF. V gene TRBV19 combines with J gene TRBJ1-1; no firm D call. The V gene's germline CDR1 is LNHDA and CDR2 SQIVND (reference sequence). Trimming stripped 5 bases from V and 5 bases from J, with 9 bases between. This CDR3 has 12 amino acids. Combining the CDR3 with reference TRBV19 and TRBJ1-1 gives the whole variable domain DGGITQSPKYLFRKEGQNVTLSCEQNLNHDAMYWYRQDPGQGLRLIYYSQIVNDFQKGDIAEGYSVSREKKESFPLTVTSAQKNPTAFYLCASSYRSTEAFFGQGTRLTVV.

The gene calls are TRBV28 and TRBJ1-3; 8 bases line up with TRBD1. The V gene's germline CDR1 is MDHEN and CDR2 SYDVKM. The CDR3 extends over 19 amino acids. V shed 0 bases and J 0 bases; nucleotides not matched to a gene: 10. This chain's CDR3 is CASSLWEAGQEISGNTIYF. CDR3 nucleotides: TGTGCCAGCAGTTTATGGGAGGCGGGACAGGAAATCTCTGGAAACACCATATATTTT.

V is TRBV20-1 and J is TRBJ1-2, with D unresolved. The CDR3 runs to 11 residues. V dropped 3 bases and J dropped 4 bases, with 6 bases sitting between them. Germline assignment: CDR1 DFQATT and CDR2 SNEGSKA (reference sequence). Here the CDR3 DNA reads TGCAGTGCTAGGTACGGCTATGGCTACACCTTC. Encoded protein: CSARYGYGYTF.

The chain has TRBV9 and TRBJ2-7; 9 bases match TRBD2. Germline V lookup: CDR1 SGDLS, CDR2 YYNGEE. V lost 1 base, J lost 3 bases, and 8 bases stayed unmatched. The CDR3 has 16 residues. The CDR3: CASSVSETSGFYEQYF. For the CDR3, the DNA is TGTGCCAGCAGCGTAAGTGAGACTAGCGGATTCTACGAGCAGTACTTC.